This is a list of T cell receptor beta chains from one sample in a study of blood T cell repertoires in COVID-19. The table came from immunoSEQ multiplex PCR; TCRdb's copy has only in-frame clones and leaves some out. The sample lists a few hundred thousand clones, about 87% occurring once. Sequencing was performed on peripheral blood. These receptor sequences come from a man in his sixties who had recovered from COVID-19. Both conserved end residues are part of each CDR3. The order of the fields is V gene, CDR3 length, D gene, clone size, J gene, CDR3 DNA, CDR3 protein. D genes are given only for firm matches. Where a row states a size, it is once, few, many or the class of an expanded clone; other rows omit it.

V gene: TRBV7-9; CDR3 length: 16; D gene: TRBD1; clone size: NA; J gene: TRBJ2-7; CDR3 DNA: TGTGCCAGCAGCCCAGACCTCGGACAGGGCTCCTACGAGCAGTACTTC; CDR3 protein: CASSPDLGQGSYEQYF
V gene: TRBV5-6; CDR3 length: 13; D gene: NA; clone size: NA; J gene: TRBJ2-3; CDR3 DNA: TGTGCCAGCAGCTTTCAGGGGACAGATACGCAGTATTTT; CDR3 protein: CASSFQGTDTQYF
V gene: TRBV27; CDR3 length: 13; D gene: NA; clone size: NA; J gene: TRBJ1-1; CDR3 DNA: TGTGCCAGCAGTTTGTTAGGGAGGACTGAAGCTTTCTTT; CDR3 protein: CASSLLGRTEAFF
V gene: TRBV6-1; CDR3 length: 16; D gene: TRBD1; clone size: once; J gene: TRBJ2-7; CDR3 DNA: TGTGCCAGCAGTGCCTACGGACAGGGGGCCACCTACGAGCAGTACTTC; CDR3 protein: CASSAYGQGATYEQYF
V gene: TRBV5-1; CDR3 length: 15; D gene: TRBD1; clone size: NA; J gene: TRBJ2-2; CDR3 DNA: TGCGCCAGCAGCTTGGGTGACAGGGACACCGGGGAGCTGTTTTTT; CDR3 protein: CASSLGDRDTGELFF
V gene: TRBV13; CDR3 length: 13; D gene: NA; clone size: NA; J gene: TRBJ2-5; CDR3 DNA: TGTGCCAGCAGGGAAGAAGGGGTAGAGACCCAGTACTTC; CDR3 protein: CASREEGVETQYF
V gene: TRBV12-3/TRBV12-4; CDR3 length: 13; D gene: NA; clone size: NA; J gene: TRBJ1-1; CDR3 DNA: TGTGCCAGCAGGGACCAGGGCTTGACTGAAGCTTTCTTT; CDR3 protein: CASRDQGLTEAFF
V gene: TRBV7-2; CDR3 length: 15; D gene: NA; clone size: NA; J gene: TRBJ2-7; CDR3 DNA: TGTGCCAGCAGCTTATCCCCAGTCCTCTCCTACGAGCAGTACTTC; CDR3 protein: CASSLSPVLSYEQYF
V gene: TRBV7-8; CDR3 length: 12; D gene: NA; clone size: once; J gene: TRBJ1-1; CDR3 DNA: TGTGCCAGCAGCTTAGTTTCGGGGGAAGCTTTCTTT; CDR3 protein: CASSLVSGEAFF
V gene: TRBV5-1; CDR3 length: 13; D gene: NA; clone size: NA; J gene: TRBJ1-1; CDR3 DNA: TGCGCCAGCAGCCCGGGGGGAAACACTGAAGCTTTCTTT; CDR3 protein: CASSPGGNTEAFF
V gene: TRBV7-3; CDR3 length: 16; D gene: TRBD2; clone size: NA; J gene: TRBJ2-1; CDR3 DNA: TGTGCCAGCAGCTTAAAACCGGGACTAGTTTACAATGAGCAGTTCTTC; CDR3 protein: CASSLKPGLVYNEQFF
V gene: TRBV7-6; CDR3 length: 15; D gene: NA; clone size: once; J gene: TRBJ1-1; CDR3 DNA: TGTGCCAGCAGCTTAGAGGGAGAGATGAACACTGAAGCTTTCTTT; CDR3 protein: CASSLEGEMNTEAFF
V gene: TRBV10-1; CDR3 length: 14; D gene: TRBD1; clone size: few; J gene: TRBJ2-7; CDR3 DNA: TGCGCCAGCCTCTGGGGGGACAGGGGCTACGAGCAGTACTTC; CDR3 protein: CASLWGDRGYEQYF
V gene: TRBV4-2; CDR3 length: 16; D gene: NA; clone size: few; J gene: TRBJ2-7; CDR3 DNA: TGTGCCAGCAGCCACCCAACCCGGGACACCTACTACGAGCAGTACTTC; CDR3 protein: CASSHPTRDTYYEQYF
V gene: TRBV5-4; CDR3 length: 16; D gene: TRBD2; clone size: NA; J gene: TRBJ2-3; CDR3 DNA: TGTGCCAGCAGCTCCGGGGCTCTAGCGGGGACAGATACGCAGTATTTT; CDR3 protein: CASSSGALAGTDTQYF
V gene: TRBV11-2; CDR3 length: 14; D gene: NA; clone size: NA; J gene: TRBJ1-2; CDR3 DNA: TGTGCCAGCAGACTTGACCGGGTCTCGGGAGGCTACACCTTC; CDR3 protein: CASRLDRVSGGYTF
V gene: TRBV2; CDR3 length: 15; D gene: TRBD1; clone size: NA; J gene: TRBJ2-3; CDR3 DNA: TGTGCCAGCAGTCAACAGGGGTCTAGCACAGATACGCAGTATTTT; CDR3 protein: CASSQQGSSTDTQYF
V gene: TRBV4-1; CDR3 length: 15; D gene: TRBD1; clone size: NA; J gene: TRBJ1-4; CDR3 DNA: TGCGCCAGCAGCCACCAGGGGGCGGGTTATGAAAAACTGTTTTTT; CDR3 protein: CASSHQGAGYEKLFF
V gene: TRBV15; CDR3 length: 13; D gene: NA; clone size: NA; J gene: TRBJ1-2; CDR3 DNA: TGTGCCACCAGCAGAGATACGATAGATGGCTACACCTTC; CDR3 protein: CATSRDTIDGYTF
V gene: TRBV5-1; CDR3 length: 14; D gene: NA; clone size: NA; J gene: TRBJ1-3; CDR3 DNA: TGCGCCAGCAGCTTGGGGGCTGTTGGAAACACCATATATTTT; CDR3 protein: CASSLGAVGNTIYF
V gene: TRBV19; CDR3 length: 13; D gene: TRBD1; clone size: NA; J gene: TRBJ2-7; CDR3 DNA: TGTGCCAGTAGTGCCTTCACAGGGGACGAGCAGTACTTC; CDR3 protein: CASSAFTGDEQYF
V gene: TRBV29-1; CDR3 length: 14; D gene: TRBD1; clone size: NA; J gene: TRBJ1-1; CDR3 DNA: TGCAGCGTCTTAACCGACAGGGCTAACACTGAAGCTTTCTTT; CDR3 protein: CSVLTDRANTEAFF
V gene: TRBV15; CDR3 length: 17; D gene: TRBD1; clone size: NA; J gene: TRBJ1-4; CDR3 DNA: TGTGCCACCAGCAGACGGACAGGGGCGGCAACTAATGAAAAACTGTTTTTT; CDR3 protein: CATSRRTGAATNEKLFF
V gene: TRBV27; CDR3 length: 15; D gene: NA; clone size: NA; J gene: TRBJ1-5; CDR3 DNA: TGTGCCAGCAGTTTACTTGGCAGGGCAAATCAGCCCCAGCATTTT; CDR3 protein: CASSLLGRANQPQHF
V gene: TRBV7-8; CDR3 length: 15; D gene: NA; clone size: NA; J gene: TRBJ1-1; CDR3 DNA: TGTGCCAGCAGCTTAAGGGGGAGGGGGAACACTGAAGCTTTCTTT; CDR3 protein: CASSLRGRGNTEAFF
V gene: TRBV29-1; CDR3 length: 12; D gene: TRBD1; clone size: once; J gene: TRBJ1-2; CDR3 DNA: TGCAGCTTTCGGACAGGACCCTATGGCTACACCTTC; CDR3 protein: CSFRTGPYGYTF
V gene: TRBV6-2/TRBV6-3; CDR3 length: 14; D gene: NA; clone size: NA; J gene: TRBJ1-1; CDR3 DNA: TGTGCCAGCAGTCAGAGTAGGGGATTGGCTGAAGCTTTCTTT; CDR3 protein: CASSQSRGLAEAFF